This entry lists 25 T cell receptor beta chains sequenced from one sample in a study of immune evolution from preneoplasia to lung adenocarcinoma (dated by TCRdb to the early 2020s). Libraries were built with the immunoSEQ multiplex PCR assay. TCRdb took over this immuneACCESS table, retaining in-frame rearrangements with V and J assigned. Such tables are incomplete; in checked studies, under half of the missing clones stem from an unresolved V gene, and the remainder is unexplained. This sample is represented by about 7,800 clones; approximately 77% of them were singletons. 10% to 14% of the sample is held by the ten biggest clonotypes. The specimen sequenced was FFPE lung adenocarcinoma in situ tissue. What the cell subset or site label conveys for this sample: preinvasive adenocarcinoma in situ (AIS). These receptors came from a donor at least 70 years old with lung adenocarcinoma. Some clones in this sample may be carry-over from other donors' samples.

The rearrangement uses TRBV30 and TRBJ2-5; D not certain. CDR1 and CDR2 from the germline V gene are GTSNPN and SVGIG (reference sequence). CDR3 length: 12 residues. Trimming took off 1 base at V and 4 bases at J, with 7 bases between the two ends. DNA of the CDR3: TGTGCCTGGAGTGCCTTTGGAGAGACCCAGTACTTC. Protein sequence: CAWSAFGETQYF.

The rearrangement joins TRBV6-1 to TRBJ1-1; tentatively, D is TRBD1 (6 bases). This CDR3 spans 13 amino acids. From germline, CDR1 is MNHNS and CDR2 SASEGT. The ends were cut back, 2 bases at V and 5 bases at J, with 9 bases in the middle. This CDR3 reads CASSERGRTEAFF. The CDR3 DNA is TGTGCCAGCAGTGAAAGGGGGAGGACTGAAGCTTTCTTT.

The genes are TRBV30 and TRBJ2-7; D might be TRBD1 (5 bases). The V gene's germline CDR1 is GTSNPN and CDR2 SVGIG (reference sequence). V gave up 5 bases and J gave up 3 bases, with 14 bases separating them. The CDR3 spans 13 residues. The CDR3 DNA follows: TGTGCCTGGGCACAGGACACGAACTACGAGCAGTACTTC. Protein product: CAWAQDTNYEQYF.

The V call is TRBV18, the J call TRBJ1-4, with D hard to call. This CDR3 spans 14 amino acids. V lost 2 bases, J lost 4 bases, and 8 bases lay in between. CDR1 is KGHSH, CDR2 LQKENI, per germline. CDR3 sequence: CASSPGPHNEKLFF. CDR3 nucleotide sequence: TGTGCCAGCTCACCAGGGCCGCATAATGAAAAACTGTTTTTT.

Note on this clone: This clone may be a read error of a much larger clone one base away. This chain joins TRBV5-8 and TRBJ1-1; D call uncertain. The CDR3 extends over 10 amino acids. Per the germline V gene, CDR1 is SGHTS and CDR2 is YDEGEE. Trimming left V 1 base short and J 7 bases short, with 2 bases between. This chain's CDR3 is CASSLIEAFF. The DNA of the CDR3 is TGTGCCAGCAGCTTGATTGAAGCTTTCTTT.

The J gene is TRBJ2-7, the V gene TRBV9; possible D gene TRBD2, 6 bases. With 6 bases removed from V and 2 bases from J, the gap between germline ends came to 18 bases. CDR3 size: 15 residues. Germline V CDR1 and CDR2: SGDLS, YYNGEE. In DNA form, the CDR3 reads TGTGCCAGCATTGGGTCCCTAGCGCCCGCCTACGAGCAGTACTTC. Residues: CASIGSLAPAYEQYF.

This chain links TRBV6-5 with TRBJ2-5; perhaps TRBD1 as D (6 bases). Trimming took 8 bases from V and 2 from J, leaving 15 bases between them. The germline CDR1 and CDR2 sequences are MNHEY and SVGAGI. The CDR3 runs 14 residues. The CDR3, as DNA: TGTGCCAGCCGACGGCCAGGGACACAAGAGACCCAGTACTTC. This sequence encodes CASRRPGTQETQYF.

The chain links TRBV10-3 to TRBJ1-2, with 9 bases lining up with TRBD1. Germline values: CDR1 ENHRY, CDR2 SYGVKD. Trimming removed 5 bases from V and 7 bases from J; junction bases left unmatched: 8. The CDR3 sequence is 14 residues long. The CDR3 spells CAISPGQGMGGYTF. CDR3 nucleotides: TGTGCCATCAGTCCGGGACAGGGAATGGGTGGCTACACCTTC.

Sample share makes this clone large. CDR3 residues: CATSGGLNSPLHF. DNA for the CDR3: TGTGCCACCTCAGGGGGGTTAAATTCACCCCTCCACTTT. The chain links TRBV19 to TRBJ1-6; TRBD1 matches at 7 bases. Trimming at V came to 10 bases and at J to 7 bases, leaving 7 bases not matched to a gene. Germline CDR1 is LNHDA and CDR2 is SQIVND (reference sequence). The CDR3 totals 13 residues.

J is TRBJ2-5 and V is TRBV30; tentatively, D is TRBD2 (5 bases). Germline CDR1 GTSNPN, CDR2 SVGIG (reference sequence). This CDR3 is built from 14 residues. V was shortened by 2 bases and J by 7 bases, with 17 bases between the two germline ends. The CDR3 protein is CAWSPGWTSGTQYF. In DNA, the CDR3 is TGTGCCTGGAGTCCCGGGTGGACTTCGGGGACCCAGTACTTC.

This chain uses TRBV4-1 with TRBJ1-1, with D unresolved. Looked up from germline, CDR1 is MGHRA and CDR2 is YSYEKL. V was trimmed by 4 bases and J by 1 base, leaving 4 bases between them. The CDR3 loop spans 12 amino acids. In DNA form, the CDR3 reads TGCGCCAGCAGCCGGCAGAACACTGAAGCTTTCTTT. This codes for CASSRQNTEAFF.

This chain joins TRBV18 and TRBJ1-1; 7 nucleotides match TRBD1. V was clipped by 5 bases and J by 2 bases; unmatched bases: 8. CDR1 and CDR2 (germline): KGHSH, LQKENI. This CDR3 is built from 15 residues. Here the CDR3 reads CASSSSDRANTEAFF. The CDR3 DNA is TGTGCCAGCTCATCCTCAGACAGGGCAAACACTGAAGCTTTCTTT.

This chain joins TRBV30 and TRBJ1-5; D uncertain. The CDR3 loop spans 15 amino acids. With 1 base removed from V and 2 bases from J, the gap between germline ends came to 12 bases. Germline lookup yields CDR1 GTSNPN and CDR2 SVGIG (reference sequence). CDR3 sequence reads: CAWSDLGAGNQPQHF. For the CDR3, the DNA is TGTGCCTGGAGTGACCTCGGAGCGGGCAATCAGCCCCAGCATTTT.

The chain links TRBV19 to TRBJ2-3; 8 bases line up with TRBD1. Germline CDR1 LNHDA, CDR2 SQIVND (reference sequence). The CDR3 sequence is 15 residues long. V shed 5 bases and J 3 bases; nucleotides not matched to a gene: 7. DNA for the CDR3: TGTGCCAGTAGTCCCCGACAGGGGTGGACAGATACGCAGTATTTT. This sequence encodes CASSPRQGWTDTQYF. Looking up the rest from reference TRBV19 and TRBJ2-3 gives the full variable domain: DGGITQSPKYLFRKEGQNVTLSCEQNLNHDAMYWYRQDPGQGLRLIYYSQIVNDFQKGDIAEGYSVSREKKESFPLTVTSAQKNPTAFYLCASSPRQGWTDTQYFGPGTRLTVL.

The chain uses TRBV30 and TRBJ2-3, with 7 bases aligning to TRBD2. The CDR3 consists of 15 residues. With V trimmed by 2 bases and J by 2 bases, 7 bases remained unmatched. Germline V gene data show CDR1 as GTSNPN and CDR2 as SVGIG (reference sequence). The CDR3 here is CAWSRLAAYTDTQYF. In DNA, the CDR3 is TGTGCCTGGAGTCGTCTAGCGGCCTACACAGATACGCAGTATTTT.

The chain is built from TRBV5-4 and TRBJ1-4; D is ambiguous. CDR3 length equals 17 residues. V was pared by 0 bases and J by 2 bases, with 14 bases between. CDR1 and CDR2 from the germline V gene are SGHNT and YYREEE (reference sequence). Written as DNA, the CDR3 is TGTGCCAGCAGCTTGGAACCTTTGGAAGCGACTAATGAAAAACTGTTTTTT. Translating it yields CASSLEPLEATNEKLFF.

The CDR3 loop reads CASSNQGELWNTEAFF. For the CDR3, the DNA is TGTGCCAGTAGTAACCAGGGGGAACTTTGGAACACTGAAGCTTTCTTT. The chain joins TRBV19 to TRBJ1-1, with 7 bases matching TRBD1. CDR1 and CDR2 (germline): LNHDA, SQIVND (reference sequence). V lost 4 bases and J lost 1; bases outside the gene matches: 9. The CDR3 is made up of 16 amino acids.

The CDR3 coding sequence is TGTGCCACCAGCAGAGATCGGGGCGGTGAAAAACTGTTTTTT. Residues: CATSRDRGGEKLFF. The chain employs TRBV15 and TRBJ1-4, with a weak D call TRBD1 (5 bases). CDR3 length equals 14 residues. Germline V gives CDR1 LNHNV, CDR2 YYDKDF (reference sequence). V shed 0 bases and J shed 7 bases, with 9 bases lying between them.

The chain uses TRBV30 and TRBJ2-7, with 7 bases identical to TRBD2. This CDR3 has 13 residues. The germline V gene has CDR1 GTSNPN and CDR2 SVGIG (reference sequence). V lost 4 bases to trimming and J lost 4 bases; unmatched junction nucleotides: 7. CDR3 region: CAWNEGGPYEQYF. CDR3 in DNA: TGTGCCTGGAATGAGGGAGGGCCTTACGAGCAGTACTTC.

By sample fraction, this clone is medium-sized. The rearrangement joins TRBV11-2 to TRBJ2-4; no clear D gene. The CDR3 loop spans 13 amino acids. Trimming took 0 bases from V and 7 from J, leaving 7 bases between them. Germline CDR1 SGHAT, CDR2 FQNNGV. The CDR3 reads CASSLDHGNIQYF. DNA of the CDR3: TGTGCCAGCAGCTTAGACCACGGGAACATTCAGTACTTC.

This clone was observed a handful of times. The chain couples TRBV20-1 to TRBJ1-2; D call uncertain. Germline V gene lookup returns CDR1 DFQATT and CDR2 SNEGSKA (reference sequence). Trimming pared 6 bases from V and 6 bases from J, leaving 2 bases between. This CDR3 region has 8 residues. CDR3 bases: TGCAGTGCGAATGGCTACACCTTC. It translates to CSANGYTF.

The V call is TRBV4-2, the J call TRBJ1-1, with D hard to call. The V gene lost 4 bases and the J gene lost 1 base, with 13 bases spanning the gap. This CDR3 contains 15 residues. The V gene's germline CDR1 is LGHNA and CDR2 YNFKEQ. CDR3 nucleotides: TGTGCCAGCAGCCCTTCGGCTACCAGGAACACTGAAGCTTTCTTT. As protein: CASSPSATRNTEAFF.

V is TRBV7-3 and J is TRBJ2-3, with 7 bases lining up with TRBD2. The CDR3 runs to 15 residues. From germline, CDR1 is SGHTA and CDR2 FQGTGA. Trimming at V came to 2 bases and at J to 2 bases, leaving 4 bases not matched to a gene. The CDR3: CASSLQAGSTDTQYF. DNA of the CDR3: TGTGCCAGCAGCTTACAAGCGGGATCCACAGATACGCAGTATTTT.

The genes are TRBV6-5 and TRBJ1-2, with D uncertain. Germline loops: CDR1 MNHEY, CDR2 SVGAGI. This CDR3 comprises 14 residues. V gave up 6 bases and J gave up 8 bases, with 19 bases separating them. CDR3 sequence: CASSSGSWGSGYTF. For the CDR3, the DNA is TGTGCCAGCAGCTCCGGATCCTGGGGATCCGGCTACACCTTC.

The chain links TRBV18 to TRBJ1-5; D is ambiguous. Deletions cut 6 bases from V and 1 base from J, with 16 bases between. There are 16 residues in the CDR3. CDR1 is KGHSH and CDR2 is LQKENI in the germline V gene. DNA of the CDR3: TGTGCCAGCTCTTCTAGTCCTGGCGCGAGCAATCAGCCCCAGCATTTT. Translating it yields CASSSSPGASNQPQHF. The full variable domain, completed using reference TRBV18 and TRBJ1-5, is NAGVMQNPRHLVRRRGQEARLRCSPMKGHSHVYWYRQLPEEGLKFMVYLQKENIIDESGMPKERFSAEFPKEGPSILRIQQVVRGDSAAYFCASSSSPGASNQPQHFGDGTRLSIL.